This note documents a single T cell receptor beta chain sequence. This record belongs to a study of T cells in Graves' hyperthyroidism and ophthalmopathy. Amplification of TCR beta CDR3 regions used RNA as the template. When the TCR CDR3 underwent first-round RT-PCR, the HTBI primer set was used. TCRdb reanalysed the multiplex PCR reads using MiXCR and keeps one entry per CDR3 protein. This table has hundreds of thousands of distinct CDR3 sequences, about 22% appearing once. Patients showing uncontrolled infection, other autoimmune disease, pregnancy or lactation were ineligible. Germline assignment: CDR1 SEHNR and CDR2 FQNEAQ (reference sequence). Trimming stripped 5 bases from V and 2 bases from J, with 17 bases between. The CDR3 has 16 amino acids.

The specimen sequenced was blood. The TCR comes from a woman aged 70-85 years with Graves' ophthalmopathy. The rearrangement links TRBV7-9 to TRBJ2-3; D remains ambiguous. CDR3 DNA sequence: TGTGCCAGCAGCCCTCCTCGCGACGGGTCCACAGATACGCAGTATTTT. As protein: CASSPPRDGSTDTQYF.